Each of the 15 T cell receptor beta chains below was sequenced from the same sample in a study of response to subunit inactivated influenza vaccine. TCRdb ran MiXCR on the RT-PCR reads and lists one entry per CDR3 protein. The repertoire holds 500,000 to 650,000 distinct CDR3 sequences, with 7.6% as singletons. The sequencing here drew on PBMCs from blood, taken roughly 24 months after vaccination. The receptors derive from a man aged 45-69 years who received an inactivated influenza vaccine.

The rearrangement links TRBV20-1 to TRBJ1-4; possibly TRBD1 for D (6 bases). Trimming left V 0 bases short and J 8 bases short, with 10 bases between. CDR3 length: 13 amino acids. Germline V gene sequence: CDR1 DFQATT, CDR2 SNEGSKA (reference sequence). CDR3 DNA: TGCAGTGCTAGAGAGGGGGCCTGGGAAAAACTGTTTTTT. This gives the protein CSAREGAWEKLFF.

The chain couples TRBV6-2 or TRBV6-3 to TRBJ2-7, with D possibly being TRBD2 (5 bases). Trimming stripped 6 bases from V and 5 bases from J, with 20 bases between. This CDR3 has 15 residues. CDR1 and CDR2 from the germline V gene are MNHEY and SVGEGT. The CDR3 sequence is CASSRPGTKWDEQYF. CDR3 coding DNA: TGTGCCAGCAGCCGACCGGGAACGAAATGGGACGAGCAGTACTTC.

The chain has TRBV25-1 and TRBJ2-7; either TRBD1 or TRBD2 may supply D (5 bases each). This CDR3 has 13 amino acids. Trimming shortened V by 6 bases and J by 0 bases, and 9 bases separated the two germline ends. The V gene's germline CDR1 is MGHDK and CDR2 SYGVNS. CDR3 sequence: CASRQAGSYEQYF. For the CDR3, the DNA is TGTGCCAGCAGACAGGCGGGCTCCTACGAGCAGTACTTC.

The sample holds a few counts of this clonotype. The genes are TRBV6-6 and TRBJ1-2; 10 bases agree with TRBD1. The length of the CDR3 is 13 residues. Germline V gene sequence: CDR1 MNHNY, CDR2 SVGAGI (reference sequence). V trimming: 7 bases; J trimming: 8 bases; junction bases outside the gene matches: 7. The CDR3 reads CASNPGTGDGYTF. The CDR3 DNA follows: TGTGCCAGCAACCCAGGGACAGGGGACGGCTACACCTTC.

The chain carries TRBV4-3 and TRBJ2-1; tentatively, D is TRBD2 (6 bases). The CDR3 extends over 17 amino acids. CDR1 is LGHNA and CDR2 is YSLEER in the germline V gene. V shed 1 base and J shed 0 bases, with 13 bases lying between them. This CDR3 reads CASSQGLRGSSYNEQFF. DNA for the CDR3: TGCGCCAGCAGCCAAGGGTTACGGGGGAGCTCCTACAATGAGCAGTTCTTC.

This clonotype appeared many times. The chain has TRBV5-6 and TRBJ2-7; D uncertain. Between the trimmed V and J ends, which lost 1 base and 6 bases, there was a span of 11 bases. The CDR3 consists of 13 residues. From germline, CDR1 is SGHDT and CDR2 YYEEEE. The CDR3 DNA reads as TGTGCCAGCAGCTTGAATCGTGTCGGCGAGCAGTACTTC. Translated, it gives CASSLNRVGEQYF.

A few counts support this clonotype. The chain recombines TRBV3-1 with TRBJ1-2; no reliable D call. Between the trimmed V and J ends, which lost 1 base and 0 bases, there was a span of 15 bases. CDR1 is LGHDT, CDR2 YNNKEL, per germline (reference sequence). The CDR3 runs 17 residues. The CDR3 here is CASSQGIGGISNYGYTF. CDR3 DNA sequence: TGTGCCAGCAGCCAAGGGATAGGAGGCATTTCTAACTATGGCTACACCTTC.

V is TRBV4-1 and J is TRBJ1-5, with D perhaps matching TRBD1 (5 bases). V lost 1 base and J lost 8, with 15 bases in between. CDR3 length equals 15 residues. Germline CDR1 MGHRA, CDR2 YSYEKL. This CDR3 is CASSQVGGAREPQHF. CDR3 DNA: TGCGCCAGCAGCCAAGTTGGCGGGGCTAGGGAGCCCCAGCATTTT.

Worth noting for this clonotype: One end of the junction fails to match germline, which may point to a read error. The rearrangement links TRBV28 to TRBJ2-1; 7 nucleotides agree with TRBD1. Germline CDR1 reads MDHEN; CDR2 reads SYDVKM. The CDR3 runs 13 residues. The CDR3 coding sequence is TGTGCCAGCAGTTTACGGTGGGACAGCCGATTCCTCTTC. Protein sequence: CASSLRWDSRFLF.

This clonotype was seen at least ten times. The chain employs TRBV4-3 and TRBJ1-3, with unresolved D. V shed 0 bases and J shed 5 bases, with 11 bases lying between them. Germline V CDR1 and CDR2: LGHNA, YSLEER. CDR3 length: 15 residues. CDR3 loop: CASSQESALRNTIYF. CDR3 bases: TGCGCCAGCAGCCAAGAGTCGGCCCTGAGAAACACCATATATTTT.

This clonotype has ten or more counts. The CDR3 reads CAISGQQDYGYTF. CDR3 in DNA: TGTGCCATCAGTGGGCAGCAGGACTATGGCTACACCTTC. This chain uses TRBV10-3 with TRBJ1-2; D not certain. The CDR3 is 13 residues long. Germline CDR1 reads ENHRY; CDR2 reads SYGVKD. V dropped 4 bases and J dropped 3 bases, with 9 bases sitting between them.

The V gene is TRBV6-2 or TRBV6-3, the J gene TRBJ1-5; 10 bases align to TRBD1. This CDR3 is built from 17 residues. Germline lookup yields CDR1 MNHEY and CDR2 SVGEGT. With V trimmed by 4 bases and J by 7 bases, 13 bases remained unmatched. The CDR3 DNA sequence: TGTGCCAGCAGTTGGGAGACAGGGGGCGCGAGGTTACAGCCCCAGCATTTT. This codes for CASSWETGGARLQPQHF.

With respect to this clonotype: A clone one base away is much larger, so this may be a read error. The V call is TRBV6-2 or TRBV6-3, the J call TRBJ2-3; D not certain. The germline V and J ends were trimmed by 2 bases and 2 bases, with 2 bases remaining between them. The CDR3 has 12 residues. The germline gives CDR1 MNHEY, CDR2 SVGEGT. The DNA of the CDR3 is TGTGCCAGCAGTTACGCCACAGATACGCAGTATTTT. It translates to CASSYATDTQYF.

The chain couples TRBV19 to TRBJ1-1; 9 bases map to TRBD1. Trimming removed 4 bases from V and 7 bases from J; junction bases left unmatched: 13. There are 16 residues in the CDR3. The germline V gene encodes CDR1 LNHDA and CDR2 SQIVND (reference sequence). CDR3 loop: CASSTSVGQGRREAFF. As DNA, the CDR3 is TGTGCCAGTAGTACTTCCGTCGGACAGGGGAGACGTGAAGCTTTCTTT.

This clonotype was seen a few times. The chain employs TRBV20-1 and TRBJ1-2, with D hard to call. The CDR3 totals 15 residues. Between the trimmed V and J ends, which lost 0 bases and 0 bases, there was a span of 11 bases. Germline V gene sequence: CDR1 DFQATT, CDR2 SNEGSKA (reference sequence). The CDR3 loop reads CSARDPGQPNYGYTF. In nucleotides, the CDR3 is TGCAGTGCTAGAGATCCTGGGCAGCCTAACTATGGCTACACCTTC.